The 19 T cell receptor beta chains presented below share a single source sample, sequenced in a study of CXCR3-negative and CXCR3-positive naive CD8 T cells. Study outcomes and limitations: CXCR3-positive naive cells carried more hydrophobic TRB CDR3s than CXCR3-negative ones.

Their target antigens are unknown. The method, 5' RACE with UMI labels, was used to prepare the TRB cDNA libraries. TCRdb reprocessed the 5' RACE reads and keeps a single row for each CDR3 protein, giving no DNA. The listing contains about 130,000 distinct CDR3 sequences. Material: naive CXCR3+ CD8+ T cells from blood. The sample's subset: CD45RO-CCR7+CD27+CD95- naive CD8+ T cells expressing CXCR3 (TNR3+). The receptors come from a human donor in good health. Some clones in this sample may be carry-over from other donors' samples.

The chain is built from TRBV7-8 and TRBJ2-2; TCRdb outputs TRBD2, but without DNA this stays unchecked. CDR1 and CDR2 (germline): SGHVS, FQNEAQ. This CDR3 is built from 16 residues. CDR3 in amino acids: CASSLPRGVGTGELFF.

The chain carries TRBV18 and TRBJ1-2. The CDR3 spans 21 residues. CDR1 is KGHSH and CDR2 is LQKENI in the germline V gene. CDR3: CASSPYKTGTYRTGPFYGYTF. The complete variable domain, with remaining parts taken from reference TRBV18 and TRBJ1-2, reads NAGVMQNPRHLVRRRGQEARLRCSPMKGHSHVYWYRQLPEEGLKFMVYLQKENIIDESGMPKERFSAEFPKEGPSILRIQQVVRGDSAAYFCASSPYKTGTYRTGPFYGYTFGSGTRLTVV.

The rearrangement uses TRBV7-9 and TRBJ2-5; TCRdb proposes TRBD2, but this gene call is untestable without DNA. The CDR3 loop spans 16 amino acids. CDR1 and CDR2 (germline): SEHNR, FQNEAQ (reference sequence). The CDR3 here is CASSLGQGLAGAAQYF.

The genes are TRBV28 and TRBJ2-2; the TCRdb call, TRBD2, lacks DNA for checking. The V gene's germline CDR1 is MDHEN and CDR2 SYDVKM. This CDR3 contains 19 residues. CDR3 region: CASSFIQSRTGSNTGELFF. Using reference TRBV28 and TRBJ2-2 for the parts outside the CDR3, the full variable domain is DVKVTQSSRYLVKRTGEKVFLECVQDMDHENMFWYRQDPGLGLRLIYFSYDVKMKEKGDIPEGYSVSREKKERFSLILESASTNQTSMYLCASSFIQSRTGSNTGELFFGEGSRLTVL.

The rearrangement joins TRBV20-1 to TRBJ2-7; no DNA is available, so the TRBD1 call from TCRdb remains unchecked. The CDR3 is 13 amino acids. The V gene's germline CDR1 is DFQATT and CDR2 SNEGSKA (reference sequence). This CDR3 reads CSARETAFYEQYF.

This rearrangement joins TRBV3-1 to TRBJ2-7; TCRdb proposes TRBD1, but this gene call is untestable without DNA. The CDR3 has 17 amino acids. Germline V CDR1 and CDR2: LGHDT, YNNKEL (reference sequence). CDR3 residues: CASSQDHSTGSSYEQYF.

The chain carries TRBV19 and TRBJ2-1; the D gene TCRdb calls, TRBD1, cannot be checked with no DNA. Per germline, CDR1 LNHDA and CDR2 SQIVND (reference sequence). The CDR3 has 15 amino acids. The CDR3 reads CASSIFTGLPGEQFF.

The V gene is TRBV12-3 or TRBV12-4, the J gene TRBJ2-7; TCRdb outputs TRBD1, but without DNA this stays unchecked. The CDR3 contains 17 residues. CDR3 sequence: CASSQRTGDVPPGEQYF.

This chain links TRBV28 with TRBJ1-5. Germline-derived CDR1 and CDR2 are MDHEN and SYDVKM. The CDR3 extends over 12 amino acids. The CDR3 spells CASSHKEPPQHF.

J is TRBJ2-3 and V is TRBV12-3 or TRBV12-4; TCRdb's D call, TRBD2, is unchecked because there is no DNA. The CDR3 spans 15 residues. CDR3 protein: CASSFLASSTDTQYF.

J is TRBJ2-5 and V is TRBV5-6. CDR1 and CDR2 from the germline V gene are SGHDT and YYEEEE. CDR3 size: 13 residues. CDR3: CASSYADQVPQYF.

The CDR3 spells CASSFDSSYNEQFF. This chain joins TRBV7-3 and TRBJ2-1. Looked up from germline, CDR1 is SGHTA and CDR2 is FQGTGA. The CDR3 extends over 14 amino acids.

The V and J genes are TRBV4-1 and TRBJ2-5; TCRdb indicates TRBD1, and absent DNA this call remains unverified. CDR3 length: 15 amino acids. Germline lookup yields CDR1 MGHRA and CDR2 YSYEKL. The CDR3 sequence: CASSQEFWGASTQYF.

The CDR3 protein is CASSLAGGGLNEQFF. J is TRBJ2-1 and V is TRBV5-1; without DNA, the TCRdb call of TRBD2 cannot be checked. This CDR3 comprises 15 residues. Germline CDR1 reads SGHRS; CDR2 reads YFSETQ. The variable domain in full, with the rest retrieved from reference TRBV5-1 and TRBJ2-1, is KAGVTQTPRYLIKTRGQQVTLSCSPISGHRSVSWYQQTPGQGLQFLFEYFSETQRNKGNFPGRFSGRQFSNSRSEMNVSTLELGDSALYLCASSLAGGGLNEQFFGPGTRLTVL.

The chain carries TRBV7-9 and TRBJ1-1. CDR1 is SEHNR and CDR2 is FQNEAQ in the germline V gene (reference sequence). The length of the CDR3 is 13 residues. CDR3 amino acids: CASSFPANTEAFF.

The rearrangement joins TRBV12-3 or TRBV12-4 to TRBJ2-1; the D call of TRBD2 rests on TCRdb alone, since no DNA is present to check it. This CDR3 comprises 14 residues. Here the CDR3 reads CASVGGGSYNEQFF.

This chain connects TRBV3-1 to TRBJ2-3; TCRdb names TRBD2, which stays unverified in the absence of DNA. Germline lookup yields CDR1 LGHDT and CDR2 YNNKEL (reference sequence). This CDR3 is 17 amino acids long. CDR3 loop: CASSQEGAGVPTDTQYF.

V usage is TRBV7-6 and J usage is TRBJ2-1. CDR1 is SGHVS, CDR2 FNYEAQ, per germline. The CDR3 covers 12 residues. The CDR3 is CASSTTHDEQFF.

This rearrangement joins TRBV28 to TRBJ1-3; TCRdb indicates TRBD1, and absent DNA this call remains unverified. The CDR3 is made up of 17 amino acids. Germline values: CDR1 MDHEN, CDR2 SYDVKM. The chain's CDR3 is CASGNVGDITPGNTIYF.